This T cell receptor beta chain was sequenced in a study of shared clonotypes between healthy human individuals. Study outcomes and limitations: Non-shared clonotypes had lower generation probabilities than clonotypes shared by all four sorted-subset donors. Donors were few, which limited the genetic and exposure-history diversity represented. Naive CD4 clonotype sharing across four donors was 5% to 6%.

Germline assignment: CDR1 MNHEY and CDR2 SMNVEV (reference sequence). V lost 2 bases to trimming and J lost 6 bases; unmatched junction nucleotides: 10. CDR3 length equals 16 residues. Terminally differentiated effector memory CD45RA+ cells were left out of the naive CD8 fraction, which was CD45RO-negative and positively selected for CCR7. None of the donors, who were healthy HIV-negative adults, had recently had acute infections or vaccinations. The protocol was immunoSEQ multiplex PCR, while the TCRdb copy is restricted to in-frame clones and leaves out a portion. The sample yields roughly 2,000,000 clones, approximately 94% seen once. In regard to this clone: Its antigen is not identified.

Source material: naive CD8+ T cells sorted from blood. This receptor was identified in a man aged 18 to 29 in good health. The gene calls are TRBV27 and TRBJ2-1; 7 bases map to TRBD2. The CDR3 DNA follows: TGTGCCAGCAGTTTAAACGGTCTAGCGGTCCCCAATGAGCAGTTCTTC. Its translation is CASSLNGLAVPNEQFF.